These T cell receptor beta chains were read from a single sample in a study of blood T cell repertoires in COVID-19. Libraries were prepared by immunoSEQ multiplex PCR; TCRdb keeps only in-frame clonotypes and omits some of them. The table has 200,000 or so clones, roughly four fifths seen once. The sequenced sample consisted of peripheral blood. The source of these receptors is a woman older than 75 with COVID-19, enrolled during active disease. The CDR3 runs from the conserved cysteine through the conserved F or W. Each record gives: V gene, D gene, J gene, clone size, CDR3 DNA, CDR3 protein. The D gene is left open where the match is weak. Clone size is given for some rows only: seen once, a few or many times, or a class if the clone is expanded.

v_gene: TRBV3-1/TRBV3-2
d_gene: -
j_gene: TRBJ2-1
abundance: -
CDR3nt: TGTGCCAGCAGCCAAGACTTAACGGGGGAGCAGTTCTTC
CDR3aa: CASSQDLTGEQFF

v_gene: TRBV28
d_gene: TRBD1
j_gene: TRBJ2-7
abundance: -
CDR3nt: TGTGCCAGCAGGCGACAGGGGTCGATAGTCTACGAGCAGTACTTC
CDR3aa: CASRRQGSIVYEQYF

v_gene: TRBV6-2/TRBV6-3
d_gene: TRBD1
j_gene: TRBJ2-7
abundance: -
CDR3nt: TGTGCCAGCAGTTACAAGACAGGGCAAGTTACCTACGAGCAGTACTTC
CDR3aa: CASSYKTGQVTYEQYF

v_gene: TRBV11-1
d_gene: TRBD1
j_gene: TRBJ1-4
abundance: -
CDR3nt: TGTGCCAGCAGCTTTGGAGGGGGCCGTGAAAAACTGTTTTTT
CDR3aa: CASSFGGGREKLFF

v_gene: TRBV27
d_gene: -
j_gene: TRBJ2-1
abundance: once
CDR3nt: TGTGCCAGCAGTTTACCAGGGTCTAGGGGCAATGAGCAGTTCTTC
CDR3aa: CASSLPGSRGNEQFF

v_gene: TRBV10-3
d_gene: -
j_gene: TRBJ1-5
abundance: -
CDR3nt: TGTGCCATCAGTGCGGTAGGCAATCAGCCCCAGCATTTT
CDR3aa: CAISAVGNQPQHF

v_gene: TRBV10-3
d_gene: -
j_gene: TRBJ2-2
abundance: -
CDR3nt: TGTGCCATCGGACGGGACTGGAACACCGGGGAGCTGTTTTTT
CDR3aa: CAIGRDWNTGELFF

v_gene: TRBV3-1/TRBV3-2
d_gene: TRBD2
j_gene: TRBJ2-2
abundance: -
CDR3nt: TGTGCCAGCAGCCAAGTACTAGCGGGAGGTCGCGGGGAGCTGTTTTTT
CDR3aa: CASSQVLAGGRGELFF

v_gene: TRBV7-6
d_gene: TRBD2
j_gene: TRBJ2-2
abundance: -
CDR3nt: TGTGCCAGCAGCTCACTTAGCGGGACAAACACCGGGGAGCTGTTTTTT
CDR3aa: CASSSLSGTNTGELFF

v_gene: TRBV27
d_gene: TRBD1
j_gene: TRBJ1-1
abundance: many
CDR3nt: TGTGCCAGCAGTTTTTTACAGGGGGAAGCTTTCTTT
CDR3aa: CASSFLQGEAFF

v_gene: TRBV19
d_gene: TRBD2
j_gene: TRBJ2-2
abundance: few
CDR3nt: TGTGCCAGTAGTCCCGGGACTAGGTTCGTCACCGGGGAGCTGTTTTTT
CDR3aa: CASSPGTRFVTGELFF

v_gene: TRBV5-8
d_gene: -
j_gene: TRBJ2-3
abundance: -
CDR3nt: TGTGCCAGCAGCTTTAATGCGGGTTCTAGCACAGATACGCAGTATTTT
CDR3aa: CASSFNAGSSTDTQYF

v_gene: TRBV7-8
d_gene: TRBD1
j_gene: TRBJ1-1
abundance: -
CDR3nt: TGTGCCAGCAGCCCAAGACAGGGAGGAACTGAAGCTTTCTTT
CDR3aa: CASSPRQGGTEAFF

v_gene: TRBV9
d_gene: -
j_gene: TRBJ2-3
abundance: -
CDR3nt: TGTGCCAGCAGCGTCGGCAGGGCAACAGATACGCAGTATTTT
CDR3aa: CASSVGRATDTQYF

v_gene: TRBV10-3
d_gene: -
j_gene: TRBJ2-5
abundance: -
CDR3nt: TGTGCCATCAGTGATGGGCAGGGCGAGACCCAGTACTTC
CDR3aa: CAISDGQGETQYF

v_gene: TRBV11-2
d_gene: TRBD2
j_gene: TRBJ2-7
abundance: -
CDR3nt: TGTGCCAGCAGCTCTAGCGGGAGGGGCGAGCAGTACTTC
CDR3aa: CASSSSGRGEQYF

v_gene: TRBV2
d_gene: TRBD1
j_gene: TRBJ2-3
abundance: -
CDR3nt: TGTGCCAGCAAGGACAGGGGGTCCTCTAGCACAGATACGCAGTATTTT
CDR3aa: CASKDRGSSSTDTQYF

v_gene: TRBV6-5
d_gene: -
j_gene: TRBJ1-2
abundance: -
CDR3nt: TGTGCCAGCAGTTACAGGGAGAACTATGGCTACACCTTC
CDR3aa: CASSYRENYGYTF

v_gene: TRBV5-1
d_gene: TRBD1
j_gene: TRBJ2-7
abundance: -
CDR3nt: TGCGCCAGCAGCTTGACGACAGGGACGGCCTACGAGCAGTACTTC
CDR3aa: CASSLTTGTAYEQYF

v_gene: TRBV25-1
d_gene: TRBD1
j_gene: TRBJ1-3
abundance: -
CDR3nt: TGTGCCAGCAGAGGACAGGGGGCCTATGGAAACACCATATATTTT
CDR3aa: CASRGQGAYGNTIYF

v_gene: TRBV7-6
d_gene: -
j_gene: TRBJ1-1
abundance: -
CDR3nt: TGTGCCAGCAGCTTAGAGGCAGTAGGAGGTTCCGGAGACACTGAAGCTTTCTTT
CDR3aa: CASSLEAVGGSGDTEAFF

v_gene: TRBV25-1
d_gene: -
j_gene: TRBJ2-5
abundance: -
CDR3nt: TGTGCCAGCAGTCGACCGGGACAAGAGACCCAGTACTTC
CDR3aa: CASSRPGQETQYF

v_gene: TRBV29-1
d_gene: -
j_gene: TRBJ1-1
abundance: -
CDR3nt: TGCAGCGTTGGCTTGGCAGGGAGGGCTGAAGCTTTCTTT
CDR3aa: CSVGLAGRAEAFF

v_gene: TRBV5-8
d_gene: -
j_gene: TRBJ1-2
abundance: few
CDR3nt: TGTGCCAGCAGCTTCAGGTTCGCCGGGGGTGGCTACACCTTC
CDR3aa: CASSFRFAGGGYTF

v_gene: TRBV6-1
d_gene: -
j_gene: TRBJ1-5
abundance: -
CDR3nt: TGTGCCAGCAGTCATGAACCGGGACATTCCCAGCATTTT
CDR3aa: CASSHEPGHSQHF

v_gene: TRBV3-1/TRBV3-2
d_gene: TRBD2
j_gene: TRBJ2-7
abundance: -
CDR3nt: TGTGCCAGCAGGATGGGAGGGGCTCCCCACGAGCAGTACTTC
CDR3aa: CASRMGGAPHEQYF

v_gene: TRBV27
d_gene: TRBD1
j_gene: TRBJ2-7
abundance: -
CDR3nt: TGTGCCAGCAGTCGCCGGGACAGGGCCTACGAGCAGTACTTC
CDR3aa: CASSRRDRAYEQYF

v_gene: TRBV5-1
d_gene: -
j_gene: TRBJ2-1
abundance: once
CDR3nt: TGCGCCAGCAGCCCCGGGACAAACTACAATGAGCAGTTCTTC
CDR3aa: CASSPGTNYNEQFF

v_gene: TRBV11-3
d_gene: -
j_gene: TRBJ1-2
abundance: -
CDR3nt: TGTGCCAGCAGCTTAGGGAGTACGGGAAGCTATGGCTACACCTTC
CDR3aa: CASSLGSTGSYGYTF

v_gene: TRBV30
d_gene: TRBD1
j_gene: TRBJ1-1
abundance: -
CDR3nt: TGTGCCTGGAGCCGGGGGGGGACAGGGGGCTCCAGCACTGAAGCTTTCTTT
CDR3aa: CAWSRGGTGGSSTEAFF

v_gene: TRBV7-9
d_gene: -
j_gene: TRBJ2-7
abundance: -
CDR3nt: TGTGCCAGCAGCTTCAACGGTCTCGAGCAGTACTTC
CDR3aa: CASSFNGLEQYF

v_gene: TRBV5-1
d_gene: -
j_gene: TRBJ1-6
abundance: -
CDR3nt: TGCGCCAGCAGAACGGGCTCCTATAATTCACCCCTCCACTTT
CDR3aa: CASRTGSYNSPLHF

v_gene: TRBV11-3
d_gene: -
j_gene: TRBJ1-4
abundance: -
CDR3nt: TGTGCCAGCAGCCACCGCGGGGGCTTCACTAATGAAAAACTGTTTTTT
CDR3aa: CASSHRGGFTNEKLFF

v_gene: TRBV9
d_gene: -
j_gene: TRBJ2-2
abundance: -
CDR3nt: TGTGCCAGCAGTGCAGAAAACGGGGAGCTGTTTTTT
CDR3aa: CASSAENGELFF

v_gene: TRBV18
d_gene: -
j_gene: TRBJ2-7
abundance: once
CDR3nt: TGTGCCAGCTCACCATTACAGATCACCTACGAGCAGTACTTC
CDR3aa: CASSPLQITYEQYF

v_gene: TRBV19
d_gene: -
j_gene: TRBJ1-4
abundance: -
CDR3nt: TGTGCCAGTAGTTCCCTGGGGGGGGGTAATGAAAAACTGTTTTTT
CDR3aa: CASSSLGGGNEKLFF

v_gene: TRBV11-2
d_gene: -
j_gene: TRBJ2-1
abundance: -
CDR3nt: TGTGCCAGCAGCTTAGGTAGTGAGCAGTTCTTC
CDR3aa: CASSLGSEQFF

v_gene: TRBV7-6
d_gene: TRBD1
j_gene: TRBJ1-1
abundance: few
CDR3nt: TGTGCCAGCAGCTTAGGGGCGACACAGGGGGTTGAAGCTTTCTTT
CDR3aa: CASSLGATQGVEAFF

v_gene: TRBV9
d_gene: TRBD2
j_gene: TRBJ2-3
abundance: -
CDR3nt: TGTGCCAGCAGTAAGATGGGAGGGACGGGCACAGATACGCAGTATTTT
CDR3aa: CASSKMGGTGTDTQYF

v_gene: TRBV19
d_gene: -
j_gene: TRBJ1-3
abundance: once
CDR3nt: TGTGCCAGTAGATACGGGGGATTCTCTGGAAACACCATATATTTT
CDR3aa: CASRYGGFSGNTIYF

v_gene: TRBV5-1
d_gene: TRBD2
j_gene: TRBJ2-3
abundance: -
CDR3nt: TGCGCCAGCAGCTTACTAGCGGGAGCGGATACGCAGTATTTT
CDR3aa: CASSLLAGADTQYF